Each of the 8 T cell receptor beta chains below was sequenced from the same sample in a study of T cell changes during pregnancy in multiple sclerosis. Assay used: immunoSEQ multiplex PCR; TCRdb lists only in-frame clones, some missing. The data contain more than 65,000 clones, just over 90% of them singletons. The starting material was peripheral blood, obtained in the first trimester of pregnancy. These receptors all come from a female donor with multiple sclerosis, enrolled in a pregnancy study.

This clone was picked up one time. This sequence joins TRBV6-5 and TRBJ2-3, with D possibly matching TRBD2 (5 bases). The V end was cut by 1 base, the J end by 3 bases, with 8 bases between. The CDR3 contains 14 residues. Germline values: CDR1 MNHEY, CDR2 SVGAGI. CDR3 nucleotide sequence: TGTGCCAGCAGTTACTTCGGGGAGACAGATACGCAGTATTTT. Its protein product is CASSYFGETDTQYF.

Written as DNA, the CDR3 is TGTGCCAGCCAAAACTCCCTGGGGACTAGCGGGGGGACGAGGGATGAGCAGTTCTTC. It specifies CASQNSLGTSGGTRDEQFF. V gene TRBV27 combines with J gene TRBJ2-1; 15 positions agree with TRBD2. Trimming at V came to 8 bases and at J to 8 bases, leaving 19 bases not matched to a gene. The CDR3 loop spans 19 amino acids. Germline-derived CDR1 and CDR2 are MNHEY and SMNVEV (reference sequence).

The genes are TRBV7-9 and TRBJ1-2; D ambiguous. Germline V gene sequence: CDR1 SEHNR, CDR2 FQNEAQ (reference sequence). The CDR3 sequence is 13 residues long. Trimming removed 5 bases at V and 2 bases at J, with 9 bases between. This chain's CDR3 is CASSPTMNYGYTF. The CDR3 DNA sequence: TGTGCCAGCAGCCCGACTATGAACTATGGCTACACCTTC. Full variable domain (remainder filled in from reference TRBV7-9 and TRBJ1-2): DTGVSQNPRHKITKRGQNVTFRCDPISEHNRLYWYRQTLGQGPEFLTYFQNEAQLEKSRLLSDRFSAERPKGSFSTLEIQRTEQGDSAMYLCASSPTMNYGYTFGSGTRLTVV.

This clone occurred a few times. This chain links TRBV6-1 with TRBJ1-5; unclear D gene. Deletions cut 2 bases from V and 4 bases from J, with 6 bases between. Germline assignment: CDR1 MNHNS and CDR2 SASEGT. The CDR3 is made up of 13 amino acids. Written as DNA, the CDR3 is TGTGCCAGCAGTGAATCGGGGAATCAGCCCCAGCATTTT. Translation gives CASSESGNQPQHF.

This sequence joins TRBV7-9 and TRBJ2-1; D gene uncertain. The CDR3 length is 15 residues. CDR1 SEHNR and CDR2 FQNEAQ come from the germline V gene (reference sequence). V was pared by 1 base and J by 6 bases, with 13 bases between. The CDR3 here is CASSLEPPGRNEQFF. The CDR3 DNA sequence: TGTGCCAGCAGCTTAGAACCCCCAGGCCGCAATGAGCAGTTCTTC.

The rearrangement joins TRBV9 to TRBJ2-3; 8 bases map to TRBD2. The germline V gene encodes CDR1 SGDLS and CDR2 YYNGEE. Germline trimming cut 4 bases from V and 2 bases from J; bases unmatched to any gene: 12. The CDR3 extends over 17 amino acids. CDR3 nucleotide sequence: TGTGCCAGCAGCCCAAGAGGGGATAGCGGGATCACAGATACGCAGTATTTT. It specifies CASSPRGDSGITDTQYF.

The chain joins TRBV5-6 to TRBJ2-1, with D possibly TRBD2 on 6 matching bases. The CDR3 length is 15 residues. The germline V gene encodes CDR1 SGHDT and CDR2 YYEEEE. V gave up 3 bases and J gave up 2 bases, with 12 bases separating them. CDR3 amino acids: CASSSPWGAYNEQFF. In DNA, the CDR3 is TGTGCCAGCAGCTCACCCTGGGGGGCCTACAATGAGCAGTTCTTC.

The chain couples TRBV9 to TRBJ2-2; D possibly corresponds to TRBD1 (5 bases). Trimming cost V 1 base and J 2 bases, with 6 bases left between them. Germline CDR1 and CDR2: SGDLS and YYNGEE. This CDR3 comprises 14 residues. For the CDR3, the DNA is TGTGCCAGCAGCGTAACAGGAAACACCGGGGAGCTGTTTTTT. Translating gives CASSVTGNTGELFF.